Below are 11 T cell receptor beta chains sequenced from a single sample in a study of T-cell reconstitution after alpha-beta-depleted transplantation in children. Preparing the TCRbeta library involved the use of unique molecular identifiers. Via MiXCR, TCRdb re-called the PCR reads, giving one row per CDR3 protein. The sample yields approximately 640,000 distinct CDR3 sequences, roughly 15% seen once. Sequencing was performed on PBMCs from the stem cell graft donor, taken from the stem cell graft. The receptors were sampled from a human donor who donated a stem cell graft to a child with acute myeloid leukemia.

This clonotype was recorded at least ten times. The chain joins TRBV4-3 to TRBJ1-1; D perhaps matches TRBD1 (6 bases). The CDR3 spans 14 residues. Trimming shortened V by 8 bases and J by 1 base, and 14 bases separated the two germline ends. The germline V gene has CDR1 LGHNA and CDR2 YSLEER. CDR3 region: CASSSGTRNTEAFF. The CDR3 DNA is TGCGCCAGCTCAAGCGGGACACGGAACACTGAAGCTTTCTTT.

This clonotype was picked up many times. The CDR3 loop is CASSPRGAVYNEQFF. In DNA, the CDR3 is TGTGCCAGCAGCCCTCGGGGGGCTGTCTACAATGAGCAGTTCTTC. This chain links TRBV6-4 with TRBJ2-1; a weak D match, TRBD2 (7 bases). The CDR3 runs to 15 residues. CDR1 MRHNA and CDR2 SNTAGT come from the germline V gene. V lost 6 bases and J lost 3, with 15 bases in between.

This sequence joins TRBV3-1 and TRBJ2-7; tentatively, D is TRBD1 (7 bases). Trimming removed 0 bases from V and 3 bases from J, with 15 bases in between. The germline gives CDR1 LGHDT, CDR2 YNNKEL (reference sequence). The CDR3 runs to 16 residues. The CDR3 spells CASSQDGHRGGYEQYF. DNA of the CDR3: TGTGCCAGCAGCCAAGACGGTCACAGGGGAGGCTACGAGCAGTACTTC.

The sample holds many counts of this clonotype. V usage is TRBV4-3 and J usage is TRBJ2-1; D gene unclear. The CDR3 has 15 residues. V gave up 1 base and J gave up 8 bases, with 15 bases separating them. Germline values: CDR1 LGHNA, CDR2 YSLEER. In DNA form, the CDR3 reads TGCGCCAGCAGCCAAGTCTCTTCCGGGCACGATGAGCAGTTCTTC. Translation gives CASSQVSSGHDEQFF.

This clonotype was seen repeatedly, ten times or more. The rearrangement links TRBV29-1 to TRBJ2-1, with 10 bases lining up with TRBD1. V dropped 1 base and J dropped 7; count of bases not matched to a gene: 10. Germline-derived CDR1 and CDR2 are SQVTM and ANQGSEA. The CDR3 runs 16 residues. CDR3 protein: CSVEGSPGQGRNEQFF. The CDR3 DNA sequence: TGCAGCGTTGAAGGTTCACCGGGACAGGGGAGAAATGAGCAGTTCTTC.

About this clonotype: A read error is possible here, since a much larger clone lies one base away. The chain uses TRBV7-2 and TRBJ1-4, with D uncertain. From germline, CDR1 is SGHTA and CDR2 FQGNSA. The CDR3 sequence is 14 residues long. Trimming shortened V by 6 bases and J by 0 bases, and 8 bases separated the two germline ends. CDR3 protein: CASRLGATNEKLFF. The CDR3 DNA reads as TGTGCCAGCAGGCTCGGCGCAACTAATGAAAAACTGTTTTTT. Full variable domain (rest looked up from reference TRBV7-2 and TRBJ1-4): GAGVSQSPSNKVTEKGKDVELRCDPISGHTALYWYRQSLGQGLEFLIYFQGNSAPDKSGLPSDRFSAERTGGSVSTLTIQRTQQEDSAVYLCASRLGATNEKLFFGSGTQLSVL.

This clonotype was detected ten times or more. The chain has TRBV12-3 or TRBV12-4 and TRBJ2-1; maybe TRBD2 (6 bases). V shed 6 bases and J shed 6 bases, with 12 bases lying between them. CDR3 size: 13 residues. The CDR3 DNA reads as TGTGCCAGCAGCCCAGGGCGGGGCAATGAGCAGTTCTTC. Its protein is CASSPGRGNEQFF.

This clonotype was recorded a few times. This chain joins TRBV4-1 and TRBJ2-7; D gene ambiguous. V was cut by 1 base and J by 2 bases, with 9 bases left in between. CDR1 is MGHRA and CDR2 is YSYEKL in the germline V gene. This CDR3 is built from 14 residues. The chain's CDR3 is CASSQVDKAYEQYV. CDR3 DNA: TGCGCCAGCAGCCAAGTCGATAAGGCCTACGAGCAGTACGTC.

V is TRBV7-2 and J is TRBJ2-3, with D perhaps assigned TRBD1 or TRBD2 (5 bases each). The CDR3 runs to 16 residues. Germline V gives CDR1 SGHTA, CDR2 FQGNSA. Between the trimmed V and J ends, which lost 5 bases and 2 bases, there was a span of 17 bases. CDR3 amino acids: CASSEGSGPLTDTQYF. CDR3 bases: TGTGCCAGCAGCGAGGGCTCAGGGCCACTCACAGATACGCAGTATTTT.

The sample holds a few counts of this clonotype. The V call is TRBV4-2, the J call TRBJ2-1; the D call may be TRBD1 or TRBD2 (7 bases each). Germline V gene lookup returns CDR1 LGHNA and CDR2 YNFKEQ. V was trimmed by 3 bases and J by 5 bases, leaving 23 bases between them. The CDR3 length is 18 residues. This CDR3 reads CASSHQFRGGGRDNEQFF. In DNA, the CDR3 is TGTGCCAGCAGCCATCAGTTCAGGGGGGGCGGGCGTGACAATGAGCAGTTCTTC.

This clonotype has more than one count but fewer than ten. The rearrangement links TRBV24-1 to TRBJ1-2, with D hard to call. V gave up 5 bases and J gave up 4 bases, with 13 bases separating them. Germline CDR1 and CDR2: KGHDR and SFDVKD. The CDR3 sequence is 14 residues long. The CDR3 nucleotides read TGTGCCACCAGTGGGCTTGGACGGAGCTATGGCTACACCTTC. It yields the protein CATSGLGRSYGYTF.